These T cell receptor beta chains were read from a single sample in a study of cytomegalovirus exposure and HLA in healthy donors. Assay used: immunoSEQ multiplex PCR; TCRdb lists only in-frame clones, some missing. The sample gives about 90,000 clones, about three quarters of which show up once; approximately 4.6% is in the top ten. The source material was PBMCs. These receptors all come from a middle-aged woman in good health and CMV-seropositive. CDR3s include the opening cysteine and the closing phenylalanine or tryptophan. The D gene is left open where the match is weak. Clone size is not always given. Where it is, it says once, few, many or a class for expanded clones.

CASSPGNSALPQHF	TGTGCCAGCAGTCCAGGGAACTCGGCATTGCCCCAGCATTTT	TRBV6-6	TRBJ1-5	-	14	-
CASSIRENTEAFF	TGTGCCAGTAGTATCCGGGAGAACACTGAAGCTTTCTTT	TRBV19	TRBJ1-1	-	13	-
CASSPSGRETGELFF	TGTGCCAGCAGCCCCTCGGGGCGGGAGACCGGGGAGCTGTTTTTT	TRBV9	TRBJ2-2	TRBD2	15	-
CASSLYTGELFF	TGTGCCAGCAGCCTCTACACCGGGGAGCTGTTTTTT	TRBV11-3	TRBJ2-2	-	12	-
CASSLRQGHEQYF	TGTGCCAGCAGCTTGAGACAGGGCCACGAGCAGTACTTC	TRBV7-9	TRBJ2-7	TRBD1	13	once
CASSSYSGRASIYEQFF	TGTGCCAGCAGCTCCTATAGCGGGAGGGCCTCGATCTATGAGCAGTTCTTC	TRBV5-8	TRBJ2-1	TRBD2	17	-
CASSDETSGIINEQFF	TGTGCCAGCAGTGACGAGACTAGCGGGATTATCAATGAGCAGTTCTTC	TRBV6-4	TRBJ2-1	TRBD2	16	-
CASSQGQRQVEKLFF	TGCGCCAGCAGCCAGGGACAGAGGCAGGTTGAAAAACTGTTTTTT	TRBV4-3	TRBJ1-4	TRBD1	15	-
CASSLGGGEQYF	TGTGCCAGCTCACTAGGTGGGGGCGAGCAGTACTTC	TRBV18	TRBJ2-7	-	12	-
CASSLPGSYEQYF	TGTGCCAGCAGCTTGCCAGGTTCCTACGAGCAGTACTTC	TRBV7-2	TRBJ2-7	-	13	-
CASSPQPLDGELFF	TGTGCCAGCTCACCACAACCTCTAGACGGGGAGCTGTTTTTT	TRBV18	TRBJ2-2	-	14	few
CASTSWGTDYEQYF	TGTGCCAGCACCTCCTGGGGGACAGACTACGAGCAGTACTTC	TRBV11-2	TRBJ2-7	TRBD1	14	-
CASSFQQAGNTIYF	TGTGCCAGCAGTTTTCAACAGGCCGGAAACACCATATATTTT	TRBV28	TRBJ1-3	-	14	once
CASSKQGVTDTQYF	TGTGCCAGCAGTAAACAGGGAGTCACAGATACGCAGTATTTT	TRBV2	TRBJ2-3	-	14	-
CASGRRGAGGEKLFF	TGTGCCAGCGGCCGACGGGGGGCGGGAGGTGAAAAACTGTTTTTT	TRBV28	TRBJ1-4	-	15	once
CASSPRGNYGYTF	TGTGCCAGCAGCCCCAGGGGTAACTATGGCTACACCTTC	TRBV28	TRBJ1-2	-	13	-
CASSLYPGGSYEQYF	TGTGCCAGCAGCTTATACCCAGGGGGGTCCTACGAGCAGTACTTC	TRBV7-3	TRBJ2-7	-	15	-
CASSPPGTSYNEQFF	TGTGCCAGCAGCCCGCCCGGGACTAGCTACAATGAGCAGTTCTTC	TRBV14	TRBJ2-1	TRBD2	15	-
CASSIGGHTDTQYF	TGTGCCAGTAGTATAGGAGGCCACACAGATACGCAGTATTTT	TRBV19	TRBJ2-3	-	14	few
CASSYSRAEVDNEQFF	TGTGCCAGCAGTTACTCGCGAGCGGAGGTAGACAATGAGCAGTTCTTC	TRBV6-6	TRBJ2-1	-	16	-
CASSPSPTVEQFF	TGTGCCAGCAGCCCCAGTCCGACTGTTGAGCAGTTCTTC	TRBV11-1	TRBJ2-1	-	13	-
CASGRAPEQYF	TGTGCCAGCGGGAGGGCCCCCGAGCAGTACTTC	TRBV7-9	TRBJ2-7	TRBD2	11	-
CSTRTSSYEQYF	TGCAGCACCAGGACAAGCTCCTACGAGCAGTACTTC	TRBV29-1	TRBJ2-7	-	12	-
CSAREAGYTF	TGCAGTGCTAGAGAAGCCGGCTACACCTTC	TRBV20-1	TRBJ1-2	-	10	-
CASRRQNYGYTF	TGTGCCAGCAGGAGACAAAACTATGGCTACACCTTC	TRBV7-9	TRBJ1-2	-	12	-
CASSLRAGGVPDTQYF	TGTGCCAGCAGCCTGCGGGCGGGAGGGGTCCCAGATACGCAGTATTTT	TRBV7-2	TRBJ2-3	TRBD2	16	-
CASSIGLMEQYF	TGTGCCAGCAGCATAGGACTCATGGAGCAGTACTTC	TRBV7-2	TRBJ2-7	-	12	-
CASSFLAGFEQFF	TGTGCCAGCAGCTTCCTAGCGGGGTTTGAGCAGTTCTTC	TRBV11-1	TRBJ2-1	TRBD2	13	-
CASSISTGGGYTF	TGTGCCAGTAGTATCTCAACCGGGGGAGGCTACACCTTC	TRBV19	TRBJ1-2	-	13	-
CASSGTWTISSYEQYF	TGTGCCAGCAGCGGGACTTGGACTATTTCTTCCTACGAGCAGTACTTC	TRBV5-6	TRBJ2-7	-	16	-
CSVDTGTNSYNEQFF	TGCAGCGTAGATACCGGGACTAACTCCTACAATGAGCAGTTCTTC	TRBV29-1	TRBJ2-1	TRBD2	15	-
CASGERNYGYTF	TGTGCCAGCGGGGAGAGAAACTATGGCTACACCTTC	TRBV6-5	TRBJ1-2	-	12	few
CASSLEGVSNQPQHF	TGCGCCAGCAGCTTGGAGGGAGTTAGCAATCAGCCCCAGCATTTT	TRBV5-1	TRBJ1-5	-	15	once
CAISGGQGDQPQHF	TGTGCCATCAGTGGGGGACAGGGGGATCAGCCCCAGCATTTT	TRBV10-3	TRBJ1-5	TRBD1	14	-
CAWSWGLGTGELFF	TGTGCCTGGAGCTGGGGGCTGGGGACCGGGGAGCTGTTTTTT	TRBV30	TRBJ2-2	-	14	-
CASSLGQGNEQFF	TGTGCCAGCAGCCTCGGACAGGGCAATGAGCAGTTCTTC	TRBV11-2	TRBJ2-1	TRBD1	13	-
CASSRPRETQYF	TGTGCCAGCAGCCGCCCCAGGGAGACCCAGTACTTC	TRBV14	TRBJ2-5	-	12	-
CAWSGQGAGGYTF	TGTGCCTGGAGCGGTCAGGGGGCTGGTGGCTACACCTTC	TRBV30	TRBJ1-2	TRBD1	13	-
CASSLARSGGTEAFF	TGTGCCAGCAGCTTAGCTAGGAGTGGGGGGACTGAAGCTTTCTTT	TRBV7-9	TRBJ1-1	-	15	few
CASSFWGQGGSPLHF	TGTGCCAGCAGTTTTTGGGGACAGGGTGGTTCACCCCTCCACTTT	TRBV27	TRBJ1-6	TRBD1	15	-
CASTGTGTQPQHF	TGTGCCAGCACTGGAACAGGGACTCAGCCCCAGCATTTT	TRBV28	TRBJ1-5	-	13	few
CSVEGRGEKLFF	TGCAGCGTTGAAGGCCGAGGTGAAAAACTGTTTTTT	TRBV29-1	TRBJ1-4	-	12	once